The 18 T cell receptor beta chains below come from one sample, sequenced in a study of T cell responses to AZD1222 COVID-19 vaccine. Sequenced by immunoSEQ multiplex PCR; TCRdb stores in-frame clones only, minus some. The repertoire holds about 69,000 clones, with roughly 85% as singletons. This specimen was peripheral blood, taken 28 days after the second AZD1222 dose. These TCRs come from an adult who received the AZD1222 COVID-19 vaccine.

This clone was counted a single time. The CDR3, as DNA: TGTGCCAGCAGCTCCCACACAGGGGGCTATGGCTACACCTTC. Residues: CASSSHTGGYGYTF. V usage is TRBV7-2 and J usage is TRBJ1-2; TRBD1 agrees at 8 bases. Germline loops: CDR1 SGHTA, CDR2 FQGNSA. This CDR3 comprises 14 residues. V shed 4 bases, J shed 4 bases, and the junction held 5 bases outside the gene matches.

The DNA of the CDR3 is TGTGCCAGCAGCTTACGCTCCGCCCGACTAACTCTCCAGGAGACCCAGTACTTC. Its protein product is CASSLRSARLTLQETQYF. The chain couples TRBV5-4 to TRBJ2-5; a weak D match, TRBD2 (5 bases). The V gene's germline CDR1 is SGHNT and CDR2 YYREEE (reference sequence). The CDR3 spans 18 residues. Trimming left V 2 bases short and J 5 bases short, with 25 bases between.

This chain connects TRBV4-2 to TRBJ2-2; D possibly corresponds to TRBD2 (5 bases). Per germline, CDR1 LGHNA and CDR2 YNFKEQ. The V end was cut by 0 bases, the J end by 5 bases, with 10 bases between. CDR3 length: 15 amino acids. The chain's CDR3 is CASSQEDSRTGELFF. The CDR3 DNA follows: TGTGCCAGCAGCCAAGAGGACTCGAGAACCGGGGAGCTGTTTTTT.

Note on this clone: One junction end does not reproduce the germline sequence, and a read error may be involved. The V and J genes are TRBV4-2 and TRBJ1-2; TRBD1 might be the D (5 bases). Looked up from germline, CDR1 is LGHNA and CDR2 is YNFKEQ. This CDR3 comprises 14 residues. CDR3 coding DNA: TGTGCCTGCAGCCAAGATTTAAGGACATTTGGCTACACCTTC. Protein product: CACSQDLRTFGYTF.

The chain links TRBV5-1 to TRBJ2-7; D remains unclear. Germline V gene sequence: CDR1 SGHRS, CDR2 YFSETQ. CDR3 size: 13 residues. V shed 4 bases and J shed 4 bases, with 12 bases lying between them. CDR3 region: CASSMDGIYEQYF. The DNA for the CDR3 is TGCGCCAGCAGCATGGACGGTATATACGAGCAGTACTTC. Combining the CDR3 with reference TRBV5-1 and TRBJ2-7 gives the whole variable domain KAGVTQTPRYLIKTRGQQVTLSCSPISGHRSVSWYQQTPGQGLQFLFEYFSETQRNKGNFPGRFSGRQFSNSRSEMNVSTLELGDSALYLCASSMDGIYEQYFGPGTRLTVT.

The chain is built from TRBV11-2 and TRBJ1-2; D gene ambiguous. The CDR3 loop spans 13 amino acids. Per the germline V gene, CDR1 is SGHAT and CDR2 is FQNNGV. The germline V and J ends were trimmed by 0 bases and 3 bases, with 5 bases remaining between them. CDR3 loop: CASSLEGDYGYTF. Here the CDR3 DNA reads TGTGCCAGCAGCTTAGAGGGTGACTATGGCTACACCTTC. Drawing the rest from reference TRBV11-2 and TRBJ1-2, the complete variable domain is EAGVAQSPRYKIIEKRQSVAFWCNPISGHATLYWYQQILGQGPKLLIQFQNNGVVDDSQLPKDRFSAERLKGVDSTLKIQPAKLEDSAVYLCASSLEGDYGYTFGSGTRLTVV.

This chain links TRBV2 with TRBJ2-7; 10 bases map to TRBD1. V was pared by 11 bases and J by 6 bases, with 13 bases of the junction left unmatched. This CDR3 comprises 14 residues. The germline CDR1 and CDR2 sequences are SNHLY and FYNNEI. CDR3 bases: TGTGCCTCCCGGAGGGACAGGGGATCGTTCGAGCAGTACTTC. Encoded protein: CASRRDRGSFEQYF.

This clone appeared a few times. The chain joins TRBV3-1 (or the pseudogene TRBV3-2) to TRBJ2-1, with no clear D. CDR3 length equals 12 residues. Trimming shortened V by 2 bases and J by 11 bases, and 10 bases separated the two germline ends. Germline V CDR1 and CDR2: LGHDT, YNNKEL (reference sequence). The CDR3 DNA follows: TGTGCCAGCAGCCAAAGTACCAGTCAGCAGTTCTTC. Amino acid sequence: CASSQSTSQQFF.

V is TRBV27 and J is TRBJ2-7; D unclear. Germline CDR1 is MNHEY and CDR2 is SMNVEV (reference sequence). V lost 3 bases to trimming and J lost 2 bases, with 14 bases between them. The length of the CDR3 is 15 residues. Written as DNA, the CDR3 is TGTGCCAGCAGTTTCGGCAGGACCTCAACCTACGAGCAGTACTTC. Amino acid sequence: CASSFGRTSTYEQYF.

This chain links TRBV5-1 with TRBJ2-1; the D call may be TRBD1 or TRBD2 (6 bases each). This CDR3 has 14 residues. Trimming shortened V by 2 bases and J by 10 bases, and 16 bases separated the two germline ends. Germline V gene lookup returns CDR1 SGHRS and CDR2 YFSETQ. CDR3 sequence: CASSLAGGQVEQFF. In DNA form, the CDR3 reads TGCGCCAGCAGCTTAGCCGGGGGACAAGTCGAGCAGTTCTTC.

This clone was counted a single time. This sequence joins TRBV10-3 and TRBJ1-1; D not resolved. V lost 3 bases and J lost 4, with 9 bases in between. The CDR3 is made up of 13 amino acids. In germline, CDR1 is ENHRY, CDR2 SYGVKD. The CDR3 bases are TGTGCCATCAGTGACGGGGATGGCACTGAAGCTTTCTTT. Amino acids: CAISDGDGTEAFF.

The genes are TRBV6-5 and TRBJ2-7; tentatively, D is TRBD2 (6 bases). From germline, CDR1 is MNHEY and CDR2 SVGAGI. V lost 0 bases to trimming and J lost 3 bases, with 9 bases between them. This CDR3 region has 14 residues. The CDR3 reads CASSYSEGGYEQYF. In DNA form, the CDR3 reads TGTGCCAGCAGTTACTCAGAGGGAGGCTACGAGCAGTACTTC.

CDR3 DNA: TGTGCCAGCAGTGGGCTGGGAGCTTTCTTT. It translates to CASSGLGAFF. The rearrangement links TRBV2 to TRBJ1-1; D not certain. The CDR3 extends over 10 amino acids. Looked up from germline, CDR1 is SNHLY and CDR2 is FYNNEI. Trimming took 4 bases from V and 10 from J, leaving 7 bases between them. Variable domain in full (rest from reference TRBV2 and TRBJ1-1): EPEVTQTPSHQVTQMGQEVILRCVPISNHLYFYWYRQILGQKVEFLVSFYNNEISEKSEIFDDQFSVERPDGSNFTLKIRSTKLEDSAMYFCASSGLGAFFGQGTRLTVV.

The rearrangement links TRBV7-8 to TRBJ2-1; 9 bases map to TRBD2. CDR1 SGHVS and CDR2 FQNEAQ come from the germline V gene. Germline trimming cut 3 bases from V and 7 bases from J; bases unmatched to any gene: 4. CDR3 length: 14 amino acids. The CDR3, as DNA: TGTGCCAGCAGCTTTAGCGGGGGTCAGAATGAGCAGTTCTTC. Protein: CASSFSGGQNEQFF. The full variable domain, rest sourced from reference TRBV7-8 and TRBJ2-1, is GAGVSQSPRYKVAKRGQDVALRCDPISGHVSLFWYQQALGQGPEFLTYFQNEAQLDKSGLPSDRFFAERPEGSVSTLKIQRTQQEDSAVYLCASSFSGGQNEQFFGPGTRLTVL.

The sample holds one count of this clone. The genes are TRBV15 and TRBJ1-5; possibly TRBD1 for D (5 bases). This CDR3 spans 16 amino acids. Trimming took off 0 bases at V and 9 bases at J, with 18 bases between the two ends. Germline CDR1 LNHNV, CDR2 YYDKDF (reference sequence). In DNA form, the CDR3 reads TGTGCCACCAGCAGAGATTCCCGTACAGGTGATCGGCCCCAGCATTTT. Amino acids: CATSRDSRTGDRPQHF.

The chain carries TRBV19 and TRBJ2-1; TRBD1 agrees at 7 bases. V was pared by 5 bases and J by 12 bases, with 10 bases of the junction left unmatched. This CDR3 has 13 amino acids. CDR1 is LNHDA, CDR2 SQIVND, per germline (reference sequence). The CDR3 reads CASSPQQTGMQFF. The DNA of the CDR3 is TGTGCCAGTAGTCCCCAGCAGACAGGGATGCAGTTCTTC. Supplemented by reference TRBV19 and TRBJ2-1, the full variable domain reads DGGITQSPKYLFRKEGQNVTLSCEQNLNHDAMYWYRQDPGQGLRLIYYSQIVNDFQKGDIAEGYSVSREKKESFPLTVTSAQKNPTAFYLCASSPQQTGMQFFGPGTRLTVL.

The chain is built from TRBV27 and TRBJ2-1; the D is unclear. The CDR3 consists of 16 residues. The germline V gene encodes CDR1 MNHEY and CDR2 SMNVEV (reference sequence). The V end was cut by 5 bases, the J end by 1 base, with 15 bases between. The CDR3 coding sequence is TGTGCCAGCAGTCCAGATGTGTTCCGGTCCTACAATGAGCAGTTCTTC. Translation: CASSPDVFRSYNEQFF.

The chain uses TRBV5-5 and TRBJ2-1, with D perhaps TRBD1 (6 bases). Germline V gene data show CDR1 as SGHKS and CDR2 as YYEKEE (reference sequence). This CDR3 comprises 14 residues. Trimming stripped 0 bases from V and 4 bases from J, with 8 bases between. The CDR3 region is CASSLDREYNEQFF. As DNA, the CDR3 is TGTGCCAGCAGCTTGGACAGGGAATACAATGAGCAGTTCTTC.